This TCR beta chain was recorded in a study of neurological immune-mediated disorders. Across the whole study: The roughly 34 multiple sclerosis patients comprised roughly 31 relapsing-remitting and 3 secondary progressive cases. Study results and limitations: Multiple sclerosis was found to have the least TCR clonal expansion, below healthy controls, and HTLV-1-associated myelopathy the most. No clinical or MRI feature was associated with the multiple sclerosis repertoire cluster. The absence of any CDR3 amino acid sequence shared by expanded clones across subjects suggests that repertoires were private in all groups.

TCRdb reprocessed the 5' RACE reads with MiXCR, giving one entry per CDR3 protein. The sample lists approximately 100,000 distinct CDR3 sequences, roughly 3.5% occurring once. The CDR3 length is 15 residues. Per the germline V gene, CDR1 is SGHVS and CDR2 is FNYEAQ. Trimming took 2 bases from V and 3 from J, leaving 13 bases between them. In its sample, this clonotype was seen many times. Its antigen is currently unknown. The source material was PBMCs. The sequence was collected from a young woman with multiple sclerosis. The V and J genes are TRBV7-6 and TRBJ2-5, with a possible D match to TRBD1 (7 bases). The CDR3 coding sequence is TGTGCCAGCAGCTTATGGAGCAGGGGGGAAGAGACCCAGTACTTC. It yields the protein CASSLWSRGEETQYF.